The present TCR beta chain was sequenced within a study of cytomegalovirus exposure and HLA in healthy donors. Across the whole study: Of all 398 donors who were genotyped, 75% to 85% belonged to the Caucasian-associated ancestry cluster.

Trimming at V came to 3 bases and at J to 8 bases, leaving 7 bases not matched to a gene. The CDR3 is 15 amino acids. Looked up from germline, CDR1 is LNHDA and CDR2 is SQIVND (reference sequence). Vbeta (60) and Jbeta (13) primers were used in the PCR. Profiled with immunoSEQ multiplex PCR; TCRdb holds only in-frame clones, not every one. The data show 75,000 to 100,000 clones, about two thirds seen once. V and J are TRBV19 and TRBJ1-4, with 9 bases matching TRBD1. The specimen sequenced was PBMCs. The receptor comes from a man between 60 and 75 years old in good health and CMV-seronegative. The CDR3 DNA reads TGTGCCAGTAGTATTGGGTACAGGGGGCACGAAAAACTGTTTTTT. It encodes CASSIGYRGHEKLFF.